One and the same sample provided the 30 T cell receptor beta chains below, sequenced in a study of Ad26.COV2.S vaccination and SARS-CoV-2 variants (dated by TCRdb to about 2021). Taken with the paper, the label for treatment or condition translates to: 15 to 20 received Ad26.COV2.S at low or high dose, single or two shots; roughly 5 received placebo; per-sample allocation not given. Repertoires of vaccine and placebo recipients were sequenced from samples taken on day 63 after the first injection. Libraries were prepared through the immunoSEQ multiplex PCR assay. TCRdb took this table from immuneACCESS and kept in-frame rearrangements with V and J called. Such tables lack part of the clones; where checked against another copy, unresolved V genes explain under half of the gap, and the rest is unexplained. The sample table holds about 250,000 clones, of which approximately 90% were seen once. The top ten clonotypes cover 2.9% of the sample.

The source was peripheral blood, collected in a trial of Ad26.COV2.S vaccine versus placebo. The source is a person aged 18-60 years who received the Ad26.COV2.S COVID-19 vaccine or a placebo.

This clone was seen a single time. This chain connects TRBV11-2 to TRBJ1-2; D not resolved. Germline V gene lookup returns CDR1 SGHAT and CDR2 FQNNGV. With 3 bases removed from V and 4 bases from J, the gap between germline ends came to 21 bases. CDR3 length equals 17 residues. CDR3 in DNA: TGTGCCAGCAGCTTTTGGCCCCTCCGAGAACGCGGCTATGGCTACACCTTC. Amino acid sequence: CASSFWPLRERGYGYTF.

The CDR3 coding sequence is TGTGCCAGCAGCTTGGTCGGTACCTACGAGCAGTACGTC. Protein sequence: CASSLVGTYEQYV. The V and J genes are TRBV5-6 and TRBJ2-7; no clear D gene. Trimming took 0 bases from V and 2 from J, leaving 6 bases between them. The CDR3 is 13 amino acids. CDR1 and CDR2 (germline): SGHDT, YYEEEE.

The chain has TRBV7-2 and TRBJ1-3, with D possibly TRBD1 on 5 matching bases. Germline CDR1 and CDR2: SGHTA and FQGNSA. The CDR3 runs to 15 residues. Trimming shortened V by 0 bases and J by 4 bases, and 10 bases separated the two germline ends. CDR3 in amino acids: CASSLAPGRGNTIYF. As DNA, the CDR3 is TGTGCCAGCAGCTTAGCGCCAGGGAGAGGAAACACCATATATTTT.

The CDR3 loop reads CASGTGTGTHTQYF. The CDR3 region has the DNA TGTGCCAGTGGAACCGGGACAGGGACGCATACGCAGTATTTT. The rearrangement uses TRBV19 and TRBJ2-3; 9 nucleotides match TRBD1. The germline gives CDR1 LNHDA, CDR2 SQIVND (reference sequence). CDR3 length: 14 amino acids. J lost 7 bases, V lost 8 bases, and 10 bases had no gene match.

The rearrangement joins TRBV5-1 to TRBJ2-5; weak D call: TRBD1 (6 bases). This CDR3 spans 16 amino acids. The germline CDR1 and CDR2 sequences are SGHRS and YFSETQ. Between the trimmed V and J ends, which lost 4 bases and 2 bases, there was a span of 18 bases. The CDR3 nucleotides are TGCGCCAGCAGCGGCTACATTCAGGGGCCGCAAGAGACCCAGTACTTC. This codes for CASSGYIQGPQETQYF.

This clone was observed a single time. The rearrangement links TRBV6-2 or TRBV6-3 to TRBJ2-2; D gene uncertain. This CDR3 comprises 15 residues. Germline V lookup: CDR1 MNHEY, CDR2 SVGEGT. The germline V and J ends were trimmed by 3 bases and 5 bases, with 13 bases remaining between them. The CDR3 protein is CASSYLQILTGELFF. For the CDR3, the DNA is TGTGCCAGCAGTTATTTACAGATACTTACCGGGGAGCTGTTTTTT.

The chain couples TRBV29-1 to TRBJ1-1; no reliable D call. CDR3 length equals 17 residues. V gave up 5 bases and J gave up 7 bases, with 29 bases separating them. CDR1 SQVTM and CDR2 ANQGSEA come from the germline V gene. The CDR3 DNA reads TGCAGCGTTCTTCCCTTGAAGCTAACGGGCTCCGTGGTTGAAGCTTTCTTT. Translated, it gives CSVLPLKLTGSVVEAFF.

The CDR3 is CASSPLAGNTGELFF. The CDR3 DNA follows: TGTGCCAGCAGCCCTCTTGCGGGGAACACCGGGGAGCTGTTTTTT. The chain combines TRBV7-3 with TRBJ2-2, with D possibly matching TRBD2 (5 bases). The CDR3 is made up of 15 amino acids. Per germline, CDR1 SGHTA and CDR2 FQGTGA. V lost 5 bases to trimming and J lost 1 base, with 11 bases between them.

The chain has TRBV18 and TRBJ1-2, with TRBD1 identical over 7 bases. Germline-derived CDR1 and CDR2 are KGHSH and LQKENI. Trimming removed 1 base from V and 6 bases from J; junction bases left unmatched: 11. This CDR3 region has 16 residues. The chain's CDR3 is CASSPREGARFDGYTF. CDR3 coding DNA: TGTGCCAGCTCACCACGCGAGGGGGCGCGGTTTGATGGCTACACCTTC. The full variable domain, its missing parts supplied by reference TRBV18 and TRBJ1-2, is NAGVMQNPRHLVRRRGQEARLRCSPMKGHSHVYWYRQLPEEGLKFMVYLQKENIIDESGMPKERFSAEFPKEGPSILRIQQVVRGDSAAYFCASSPREGARFDGYTFGSGTRLTVV.

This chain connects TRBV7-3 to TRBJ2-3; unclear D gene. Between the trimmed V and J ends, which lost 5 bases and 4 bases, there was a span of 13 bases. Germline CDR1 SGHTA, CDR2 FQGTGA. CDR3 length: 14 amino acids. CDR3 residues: CASSRGVVPDTQYF. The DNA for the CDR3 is TGTGCCAGCAGCCGTGGAGTAGTTCCAGATACGCAGTATTTT.

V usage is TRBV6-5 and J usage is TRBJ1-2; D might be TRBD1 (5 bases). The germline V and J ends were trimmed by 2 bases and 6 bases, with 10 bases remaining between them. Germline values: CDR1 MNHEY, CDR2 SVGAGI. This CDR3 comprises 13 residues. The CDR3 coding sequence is TGTGCCAGCAGTTACGGGCAGGGAGATGGCTACACCTTC. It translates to CASSYGQGDGYTF.

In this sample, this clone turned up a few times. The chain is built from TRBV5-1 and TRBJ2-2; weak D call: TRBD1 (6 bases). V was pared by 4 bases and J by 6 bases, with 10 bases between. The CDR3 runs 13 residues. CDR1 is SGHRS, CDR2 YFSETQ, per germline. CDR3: CASSVTGSGELFF. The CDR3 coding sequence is TGCGCCAGCAGCGTGACAGGCTCCGGGGAGCTGTTTTTT.

CDR3: CASSLTSGGANEQYF. The CDR3 region has the DNA TGTGCCAGCAGCCTGACTAGCGGGGGGGCCAACGAGCAGTACTTC. The chain uses TRBV7-2 and TRBJ2-7; 14 bases are shared with TRBD2. V dropped 5 bases and J dropped 5; count of bases not matched to a gene: 5. Per the germline V gene, CDR1 is SGHTA and CDR2 is FQGNSA. The length of the CDR3 is 15 residues.

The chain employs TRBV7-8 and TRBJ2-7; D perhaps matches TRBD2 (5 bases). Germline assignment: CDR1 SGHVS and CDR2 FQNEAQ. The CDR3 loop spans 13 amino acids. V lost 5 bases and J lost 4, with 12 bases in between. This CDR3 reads CASSPGLKYEQYV. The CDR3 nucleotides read TGTGCCAGCAGCCCCGGACTGAAATACGAGCAGTACGTC.

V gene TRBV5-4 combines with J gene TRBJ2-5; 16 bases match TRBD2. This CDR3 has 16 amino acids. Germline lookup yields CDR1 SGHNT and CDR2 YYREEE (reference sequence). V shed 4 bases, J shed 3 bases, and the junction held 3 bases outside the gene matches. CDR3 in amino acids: CASSKGTSGGEETQYF. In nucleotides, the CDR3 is TGTGCCAGCAGCAAAGGGACTAGCGGGGGGGAAGAGACCCAGTACTTC.

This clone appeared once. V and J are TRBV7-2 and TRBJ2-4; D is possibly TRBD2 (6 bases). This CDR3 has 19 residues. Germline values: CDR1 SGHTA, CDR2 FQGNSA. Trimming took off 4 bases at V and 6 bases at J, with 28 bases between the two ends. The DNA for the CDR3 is TGTGCCAGCAGCTCAGCGTTCCCGGGGCTACGGGAGTCGGGAAACATTCAGTACTTC. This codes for CASSSAFPGLRESGNIQYF.

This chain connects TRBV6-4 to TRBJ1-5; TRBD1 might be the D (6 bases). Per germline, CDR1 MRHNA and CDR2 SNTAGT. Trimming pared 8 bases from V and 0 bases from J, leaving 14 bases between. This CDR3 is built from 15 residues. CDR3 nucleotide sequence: TGTGCCAGCGCCGGCGAGGGGGTTAGCAATCAGCCCCAGCATTTT. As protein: CASAGEGVSNQPQHF.

Here the CDR3 DNA reads TGTGCCAGCAGCCAAGATCCGGGGTTACAAGAGACCCAGTACTTC. The encoded protein is CASSQDPGLQETQYF. V gene TRBV4-2 combines with J gene TRBJ2-5; a weak D match, TRBD2 (5 bases). Looked up from germline, CDR1 is LGHNA and CDR2 is YNFKEQ. V lost 0 bases, J lost 2 bases, and 10 bases lay in between. This CDR3 region has 15 residues.

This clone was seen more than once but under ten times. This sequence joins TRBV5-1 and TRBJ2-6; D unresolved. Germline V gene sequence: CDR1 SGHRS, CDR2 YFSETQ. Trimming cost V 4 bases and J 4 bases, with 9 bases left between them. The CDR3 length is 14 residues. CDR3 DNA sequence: TGCGCCAGCAGCGCCGGGTTAGGGGCCAACGTCCTGACTTTC. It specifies CASSAGLGANVLTF. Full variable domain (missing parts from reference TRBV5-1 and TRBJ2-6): KAGVTQTPRYLIKTRGQQVTLSCSPISGHRSVSWYQQTPGQGLQFLFEYFSETQRNKGNFPGRFSGRQFSNSRSEMNVSTLELGDSALYLCASSAGLGANVLTFGAGSRLTVL.

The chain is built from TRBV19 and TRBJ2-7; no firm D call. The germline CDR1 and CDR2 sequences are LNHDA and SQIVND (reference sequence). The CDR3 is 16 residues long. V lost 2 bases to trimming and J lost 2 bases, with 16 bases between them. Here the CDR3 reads CASSIKAPPATYEQYF. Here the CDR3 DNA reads TGTGCCAGTAGTATAAAGGCCCCGCCAGCCACCTACGAGCAGTACTTC.

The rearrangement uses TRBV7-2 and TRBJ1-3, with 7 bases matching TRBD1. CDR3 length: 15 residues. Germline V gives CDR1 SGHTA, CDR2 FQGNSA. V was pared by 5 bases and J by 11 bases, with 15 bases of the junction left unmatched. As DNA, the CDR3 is TGTGCCAGCAGCCAGATTTCGGACAGGTTGGACGCCATATATTTT. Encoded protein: CASSQISDRLDAIYF.

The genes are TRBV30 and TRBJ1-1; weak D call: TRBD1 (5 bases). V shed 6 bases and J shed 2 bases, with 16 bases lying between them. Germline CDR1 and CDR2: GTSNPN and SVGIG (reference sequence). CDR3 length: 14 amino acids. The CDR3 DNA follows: TGTGCCTGCCAAACCGGGACTTTCAACACTGAAGCTTTCTTT. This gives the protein CACQTGTFNTEAFF.

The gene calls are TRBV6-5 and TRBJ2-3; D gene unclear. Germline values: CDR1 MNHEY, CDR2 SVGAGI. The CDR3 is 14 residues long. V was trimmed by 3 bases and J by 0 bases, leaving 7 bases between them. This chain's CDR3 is CASSYLTSTDTQYF. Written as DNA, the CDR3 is TGTGCCAGCAGTTATTTGACCAGCACAGATACGCAGTATTTT.

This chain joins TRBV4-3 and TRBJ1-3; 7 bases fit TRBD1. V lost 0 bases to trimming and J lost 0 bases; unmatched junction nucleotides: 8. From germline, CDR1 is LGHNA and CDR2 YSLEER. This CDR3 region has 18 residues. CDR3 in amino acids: CASSQEGDSLFSGNTIYF. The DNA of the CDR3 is TGCGCCAGCAGCCAAGAGGGGGACAGTCTCTTCTCTGGAAACACCATATATTTT.

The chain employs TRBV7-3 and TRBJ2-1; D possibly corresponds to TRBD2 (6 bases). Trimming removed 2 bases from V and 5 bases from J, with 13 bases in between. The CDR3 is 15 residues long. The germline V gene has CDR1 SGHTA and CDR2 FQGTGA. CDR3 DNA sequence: TGTGCCAGCAGCTTACAGGCTAGCGCAGACAATGAGCAGTTCTTC. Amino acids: CASSLQASADNEQFF.

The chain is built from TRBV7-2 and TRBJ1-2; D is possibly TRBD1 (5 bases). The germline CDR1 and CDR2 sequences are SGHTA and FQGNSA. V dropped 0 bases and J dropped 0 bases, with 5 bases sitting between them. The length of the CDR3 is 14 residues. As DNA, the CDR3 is TGTGCCAGCAGCTTAGCGGACACTAACTATGGCTACACCTTC. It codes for CASSLADTNYGYTF.

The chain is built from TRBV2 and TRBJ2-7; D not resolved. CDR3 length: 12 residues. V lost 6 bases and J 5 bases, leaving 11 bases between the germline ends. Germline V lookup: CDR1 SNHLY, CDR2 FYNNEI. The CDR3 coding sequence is TGTGCCAGCAGCGTCTCTAGTGACGAGCAGTACTTC. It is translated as CASSVSSDEQYF.

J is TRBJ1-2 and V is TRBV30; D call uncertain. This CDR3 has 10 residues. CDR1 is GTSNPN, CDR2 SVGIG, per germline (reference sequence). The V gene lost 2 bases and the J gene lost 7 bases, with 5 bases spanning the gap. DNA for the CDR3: TGTGCCTGGAGTCCCCTTGGCTACACCTTC. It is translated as CAWSPLGYTF.

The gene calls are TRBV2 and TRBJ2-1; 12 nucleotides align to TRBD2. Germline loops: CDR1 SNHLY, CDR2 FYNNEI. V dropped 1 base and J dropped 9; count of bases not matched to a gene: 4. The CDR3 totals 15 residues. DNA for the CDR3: TGTGCCAGCAGTGAAGAGGGACTAGCGGGCACTGAGCAGTTCTTC. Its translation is CASSEEGLAGTEQFF.

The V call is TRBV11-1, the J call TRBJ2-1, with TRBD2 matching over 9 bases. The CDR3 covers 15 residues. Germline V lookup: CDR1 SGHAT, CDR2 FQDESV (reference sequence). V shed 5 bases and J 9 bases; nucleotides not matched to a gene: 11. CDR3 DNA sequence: TGTGCCAGCAGCCCTCCTAGCGGGACCAGGGGTGAGCAGTTCTTC. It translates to CASSPPSGTRGEQFF.